These 21 T cell receptor beta chains were all obtained from the same sample, sequenced in a study of graft-versus-host responses after intestinal transplantation. Antigens for these TCRs are unknown. Repertoires were generated with immunoSEQ multiplex PCR, while TCRdb's copy carries only in-frame clones and drops some. The table lists approximately 54,000 clones, roughly 83% of them singletons. The sample consisted of unstimulated CD4+ T cells sorted from spleen or lymph node cells, taken before transplant. Receptors were obtained from a human donor who was the organ donor for an intestinal transplant.

V is TRBV7-9 and J is TRBJ2-1, with D unresolved. The V gene lost 5 bases and the J gene lost 4 bases, with 15 bases spanning the gap. CDR1 and CDR2 (germline): SEHNR, FQNEAQ (reference sequence). The CDR3 loop spans 15 amino acids. CDR3 in amino acids: CASSPTWRGYNEQFF. In nucleotides, the CDR3 is TGTGCCAGCAGCCCCACCTGGCGTGGGTACAATGAGCAGTTCTTC. The variable domain in full, completed from reference TRBV7-9 and TRBJ2-1, reads DTGVSQNPRHKITKRGQNVTFRCDPISEHNRLYWYRQTLGQGPEFLTYFQNEAQLEKSRLLSDRFSAERPKGSFSTLEIQRTEQGDSAMYLCASSPTWRGYNEQFFGPGTRLTVL.

This chain uses TRBV5-1 with TRBJ2-1, with 12 bases lining up with TRBD2. The CDR3 length is 16 residues. Germline assignment: CDR1 SGHRS and CDR2 YFSETQ. The trim removed 2 bases at V and 7 bases at J, leaving 7 bases unmatched. The CDR3 is CASSFPGLAGRNEQFF. CDR3 nucleotide sequence: TGCGCCAGCAGCTTCCCCGGACTAGCGGGGCGTAATGAGCAGTTCTTC.

V and J are TRBV7-9 and TRBJ1-6, with D possibly being TRBD1 (6 bases). The CDR3 contains 17 residues. Germline V gives CDR1 SEHNR, CDR2 FQNEAQ (reference sequence). V was clipped by 5 bases and J by 8 bases, with 22 bases between them. Here the CDR3 DNA reads TGTGCCAGCAGCGTACCCCCCCAGGGGTCAGCCCATTCACCCCTCCACTTT. Protein product: CASSVPPQGSAHSPLHF. Supplemented by reference TRBV7-9 and TRBJ1-6, the full variable domain reads DTGVSQNPRHKITKRGQNVTFRCDPISEHNRLYWYRQTLGQGPEFLTYFQNEAQLEKSRLLSDRFSAERPKGSFSTLEIQRTEQGDSAMYLCASSVPPQGSAHSPLHFGNGTRLTVT.

This rearrangement joins TRBV19 to TRBJ1-6, with 7 bases aligning to TRBD1. CDR3 size: 14 residues. Trimming at V came to 7 bases and at J to 6 bases, leaving 6 bases not matched to a gene. Germline V CDR1 and CDR2: LNHDA, SQIVND (reference sequence). The CDR3 sequence is CASTSGTVNSPLHF. The CDR3 DNA reads as TGTGCCAGTACCTCCGGGACAGTTAATTCACCCCTCCACTTT.

V is TRBV5-6 and J is TRBJ2-7, with D unresolved. There are 18 residues in the CDR3. Germline CDR1 and CDR2: SGHDT and YYEEEE. The V gene lost 5 bases and the J gene lost 0 bases, with 24 bases spanning the gap. The CDR3 coding sequence is TGTGCCAGCAGTCAGACCCATCACCGGGTCCCCAGCTCCTACGAGCAGTACTTC. Its translation: CASSQTHHRVPSSYEQYF.

The chain uses TRBV7-8 and TRBJ2-2; D gene uncertain. Trimming cost V 1 base and J 3 bases, with 9 bases left between them. Germline lookup yields CDR1 SGHVS and CDR2 FQNEAQ. The CDR3 is 15 residues long. CDR3 amino acids: CASSLVGSDTGELFF. In DNA form, the CDR3 reads TGTGCCAGCAGCTTAGTCGGGTCTGACACCGGGGAGCTGTTTTTT.

V usage is TRBV29-1 and J usage is TRBJ1-2; perhaps TRBD1 as D (5 bases). This CDR3 has 13 amino acids. Trimming took off 3 bases at V and 4 bases at J, with 12 bases between the two ends. Germline assignment: CDR1 SQVTM and CDR2 ANQGSEA. Here the CDR3 DNA reads TGCAGCGTTGATCGGGCAGGGAGCTATGGCTACACCTTC. It is translated as CSVDRAGSYGYTF.

The rearrangement links TRBV4-3 to TRBJ2-3; 10 bases map to TRBD1. This CDR3 has 17 amino acids. The junction had 6 bases not matched to a gene; V was cut back by 0 bases and J by 3 bases. Germline CDR1 and CDR2: LGHNA and YSLEER. This CDR3 is CASSQDPGGQGTDTQYF. The CDR3 DNA follows: TGCGCCAGCAGCCAAGACCCCGGGGGACAGGGGACAGATACGCAGTATTTT.

The table lists this clone with a few counts. This chain uses TRBV9 with TRBJ2-3; 10 positions match TRBD2. J lost 6 bases, V lost 0 bases, and 7 bases had no gene match. CDR3 size: 16 residues. The germline gives CDR1 SGDLS, CDR2 YYNGEE. CDR3 loop: CASSVGPAGGLDTQYF. The CDR3 DNA reads TGTGCCAGCAGCGTAGGTCCAGCGGGGGGGCTGGATACGCAGTATTTT.

V is TRBV9 and J is TRBJ1-2; 8 bases are a match to TRBD1. Germline loops: CDR1 SGDLS, CDR2 YYNGEE. The ends lost 0 bases at V and 7 bases at J; junction bases unmatched: 5. The length of the CDR3 is 14 residues. In DNA form, the CDR3 reads TGTGCCAGCAGCGTAGGGGCAGGGGGCGCTGGCTACACCTTC. The encoded protein is CASSVGAGGAGYTF.

The chain has TRBV9 and TRBJ2-3; 7 bases fit TRBD2. Germline V gene lookup returns CDR1 SGDLS and CDR2 YYNGEE. The CDR3 runs to 15 residues. V shed 4 bases, J shed 2 bases, and the junction held 7 bases outside the gene matches. The CDR3 protein is CASSPRAGITDTQYF. The CDR3 nucleotides read TGTGCCAGCAGCCCCCGAGCGGGGATCACAGATACGCAGTATTTT.

V is TRBV5-4 and J is TRBJ2-7; 12 bases align to TRBD2. The CDR3 is 16 residues long. The J segment lost 2 bases and the V segment lost 4 bases, leaving 7 bases of the junction unmatched. Looked up from germline, CDR1 is SGHNT and CDR2 is YYREEE (reference sequence). CDR3 sequence: CASSTPTSGRTYEQYF. The CDR3 bases are TGTGCCAGCAGCACGCCGACTAGCGGGAGAACCTACGAGCAGTACTTC.

The V gene is TRBV19, the J gene TRBJ2-2; D uncertain. The germline gives CDR1 LNHDA, CDR2 SQIVND (reference sequence). The CDR3 length is 17 residues. V lost 5 bases and J lost 3, with 19 bases in between. The CDR3 DNA follows: TGTGCCAGTAGTCTTGCCTGGGCGGTTAGGGACACCGGGGAGCTGTTTTTT. Translating it yields CASSLAWAVRDTGELFF.

This chain links TRBV11-2 with TRBJ2-2; 10 bases map to TRBD1. The germline gives CDR1 SGHAT, CDR2 FQNNGV. The length of the CDR3 is 15 residues. The junction had 0 bases not matched to a gene; V was cut back by 1 base and J by 4 bases. CDR3 sequence reads: CASSLGTGGTGELFF. The CDR3 DNA sequence: TGTGCCAGCAGCTTAGGGACAGGGGGCACCGGGGAGCTGTTTTTT.

The chain recombines TRBV5-1 with TRBJ2-7; 11 nucleotides match TRBD2. V lost 4 bases to trimming and J lost 2 bases; unmatched junction nucleotides: 2. The CDR3 consists of 14 residues. Looked up from germline, CDR1 is SGHRS and CDR2 is YFSETQ. The DNA of the CDR3 is TGCGCCAGCAGCCATAGCGGGGGGGCCTACGAGCAGTACTTC. Amino acids: CASSHSGGAYEQYF.

The J gene is TRBJ2-3, the V gene TRBV7-2; the match to TRBD2 covers 9 bases. CDR3 length: 14 amino acids. With V trimmed by 3 bases and J by 5 bases, 3 bases remained unmatched. Germline V gene data show CDR1 as SGHTA and CDR2 as FQGNSA. The DNA of the CDR3 is TGTGCCAGCAGCTTGAGCGGGGGGATAGATACGCAGTATTTT. Amino acid sequence: CASSLSGGIDTQYF. The entire variable domain, with the rest obtained from reference TRBV7-2 and TRBJ2-3, is as follows: GAGVSQSPSNKVTEKGKDVELRCDPISGHTALYWYRQSLGQGLEFLIYFQGNSAPDKSGLPSDRFSAERTGGSVSTLTIQRTQQEDSAVYLCASSLSGGIDTQYFGPGTRLTVL.

The chain links TRBV30 to TRBJ1-2, with D perhaps matching TRBD1 (5 bases). Germline V gene data show CDR1 as GTSNPN and CDR2 as SVGIG (reference sequence). CDR3 length: 12 amino acids. V lost 8 bases, J lost 4 bases, and 14 bases lay in between. The CDR3 DNA reads TGTGCCAGGGGACTCGGGGGCTATGGCTACACCTTC. Translated: CARGLGGYGYTF.

The chain carries TRBV30 and TRBJ2-7; 12 bases are a match to TRBD1. With V trimmed by 0 bases and J by 5 bases, 5 bases remained unmatched. Germline CDR1 reads GTSNPN; CDR2 reads SVGIG (reference sequence). The CDR3 length is 15 residues. In DNA form, the CDR3 reads TGTGCCTGGAGTGTATTGGGGACAGGGGGCGACGAGCAGTACTTC. Translation: CAWSVLGTGGDEQYF.

This clone was recorded only once. The genes are TRBV28 and TRBJ2-7; possibly TRBD1 or TRBD2 for D (6 bases each). The CDR3 runs to 13 residues. Germline V lookup: CDR1 MDHEN, CDR2 SYDVKM. V lost 11 bases and J 2 bases, leaving 16 bases between the germline ends. The CDR3 sequence is CASRGGTTYEQYF. CDR3 in DNA: TGTGCCTCCAGGGGCGGGACAACCTACGAGCAGTACTTC.

Only one count was recorded for this clone. V gene TRBV5-3 combines with J gene TRBJ2-1; 7 nucleotides line up with TRBD2. TRBV5-3 is flagged as an ORF with uncertain function. The CDR3 is 18 residues long. J lost 5 bases, V lost 2 bases, and 16 bases had no gene match. CDR3 sequence (DNA): TGTGCCAGAAGCTTTGTCCGACTAGCCCAAAAATACGACAATGAGCAGTTCTTC. Its translation is CARSFVRLAQKYDNEQFF.

This rearrangement joins TRBV11-2 to TRBJ2-3; D unclear. The CDR3 contains 15 residues. V lost 5 bases, J lost 0 bases, and 12 bases lay in between. CDR1 SGHAT and CDR2 FQNNGV come from the germline V gene. The CDR3 sequence: CASSPRTPSTDTQYF. CDR3 DNA: TGTGCCAGCAGCCCCCGGACCCCGAGCACAGATACGCAGTATTTT.